The 5 T cell receptor beta chains reported below all come from one sample, sequenced in a study of shared clonotypes between healthy human individuals. The data were produced by immunoSEQ multiplex PCR, yet TCRdb's version contains in-frame clones alone and is incomplete. The sample shows roughly 2 million clones, nearly 97% of them seen only once. Sequencing input: naive CD4+ T cells sorted from blood. Subset indicated: CD45RA+ positively selected. These receptors originate from a man between 18 and 29 years old in good health.

CDR3: CASTSQGTYGYTF. For the CDR3, the DNA is TGTGCCAGCACTAGCCAGGGGACCTATGGCTACACCTTC. The chain employs TRBV5-5 and TRBJ1-2, with D possibly being TRBD1 (6 bases). Trimming cost V 6 bases and J 4 bases, with 13 bases left between them. Germline V gene sequence: CDR1 SGHKS, CDR2 YYEKEE (reference sequence). This CDR3 is built from 13 residues.

This clone turned up a few times. This rearrangement joins TRBV20-1 to TRBJ2-1; no reliable D call. Looked up from germline, CDR1 is DFQATT and CDR2 is SNEGSKA (reference sequence). This CDR3 comprises 11 residues. Trimming left V 1 base short and J 8 bases short, with 6 bases between. CDR3 nucleotides: TGCAGTGCTAGAGGGGTAGATGAGCAGTTCTTC. Residues: CSARGVDEQFF.

This clone has just one count. The V gene is TRBV5-1, the J gene TRBJ2-2; no firm D call. The CDR3 covers 15 residues. Germline CDR1 SGHRS, CDR2 YFSETQ. The V end was cut by 2 bases, the J end by 6 bases, with 14 bases between. CDR3 DNA sequence: TGCGCCAGCAGCTTTTCCCTTAGTGGACCCGGGGAGCTGTTTTTT. Amino acid sequence: CASSFSLSGPGELFF.

The rearrangement joins TRBV2 to TRBJ2-1, with D uncertain. V was cut by 7 bases and J by 7 bases, with 20 bases left in between. This CDR3 spans 15 amino acids. Germline V lookup: CDR1 SNHLY, CDR2 FYNNEI. The CDR3 loop is CASIVTPLTTNEQFF. DNA for the CDR3: TGTGCCAGCATAGTGACTCCGCTGACCACAAATGAGCAGTTCTTC. Variable domain in full (rest from reference TRBV2 and TRBJ2-1): EPEVTQTPSHQVTQMGQEVILRCVPISNHLYFYWYRQILGQKVEFLVSFYNNEISEKSEIFDDQFSVERPDGSNFTLKIRSTKLEDSAMYFCASIVTPLTTNEQFFGPGTRLTVL.

J is TRBJ2-3 and V is TRBV7-8; weak D call: TRBD2 (6 bases). Per germline, CDR1 SGHVS and CDR2 FQNEAQ. The CDR3 runs to 15 residues. The V end was cut by 3 bases, the J end by 3 bases, with 13 bases between. CDR3 sequence: CASSFPRGKTDTQYF. Written as DNA, the CDR3 is TGTGCCAGCAGCTTTCCCCGGGGGAAGACAGATACGCAGTATTTT.